The entry that follows covers one T cell receptor beta chain sequence. Profiled with immunoSEQ multiplex PCR; TCRdb holds only in-frame clones, not every one. Seen here are about 400,000 clones, roughly nine tenths observed once, and the top ten hold more than 0.95%. The CDR3 covers 14 residues. Germline-derived CDR1 and CDR2 are SGHTA and FQGNSA. Trimming shortened V by 2 bases and J by 2 bases, and 7 bases separated the two germline ends. These data are taken from a study of blood T cell repertoires in COVID-19. The clonotype originates from a man aged 35 to 55 with acute or convalescent COVID-19. Sequences were obtained from peripheral blood. The chain employs TRBV7-2 and TRBJ1-5, with D unresolved. The chain's CDR3 is CASSLINGNQPQHF. CDR3 coding DNA: TGTGCCAGCAGCTTAATCAATGGCAATCAGCCCCAGCATTTT.